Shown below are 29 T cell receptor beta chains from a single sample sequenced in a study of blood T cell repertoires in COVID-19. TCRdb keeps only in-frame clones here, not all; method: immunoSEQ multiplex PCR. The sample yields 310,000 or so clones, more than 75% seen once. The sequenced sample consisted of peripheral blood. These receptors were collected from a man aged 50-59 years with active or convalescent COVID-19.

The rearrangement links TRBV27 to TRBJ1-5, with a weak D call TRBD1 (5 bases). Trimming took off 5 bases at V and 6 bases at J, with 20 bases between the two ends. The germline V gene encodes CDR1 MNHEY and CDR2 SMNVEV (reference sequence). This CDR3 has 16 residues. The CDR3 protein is CASSPDQGYIGQPQHF. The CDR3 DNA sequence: TGTGCCAGCAGTCCAGATCAGGGTTATATTGGTCAGCCCCAGCATTTT.

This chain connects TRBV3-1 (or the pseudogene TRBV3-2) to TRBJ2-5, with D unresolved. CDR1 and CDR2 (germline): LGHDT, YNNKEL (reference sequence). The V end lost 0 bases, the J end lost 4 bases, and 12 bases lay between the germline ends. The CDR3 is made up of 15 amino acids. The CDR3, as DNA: TGTGCCAGCAGCCAAGATCCCGCCCTACGAGAGACCCAGTACTTC. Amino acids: CASSQDPALRETQYF.

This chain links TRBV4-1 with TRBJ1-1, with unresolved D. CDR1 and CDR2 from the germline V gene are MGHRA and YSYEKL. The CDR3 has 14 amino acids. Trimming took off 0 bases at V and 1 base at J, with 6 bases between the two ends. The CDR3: CASSQDLSNTEAFF. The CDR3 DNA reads TGCGCCAGCAGCCAAGATCTGTCGAACACTGAAGCTTTCTTT.

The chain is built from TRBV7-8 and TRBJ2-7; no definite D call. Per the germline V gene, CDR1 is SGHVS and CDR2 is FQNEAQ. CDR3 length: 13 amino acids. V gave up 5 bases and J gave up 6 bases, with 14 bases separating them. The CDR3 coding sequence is TGTGCCAGCAGCCCGGGTGTCTGGCGCGAGCAGTACTTC. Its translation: CASSPGVWREQYF.

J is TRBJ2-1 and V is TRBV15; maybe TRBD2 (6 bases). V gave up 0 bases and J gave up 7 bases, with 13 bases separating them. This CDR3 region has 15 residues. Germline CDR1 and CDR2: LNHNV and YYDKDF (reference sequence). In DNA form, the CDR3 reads TGTGCCACCAGCAGAGATACCGGAGGGAAGAATGAGCAGTTCTTC. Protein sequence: CATSRDTGGKNEQFF.

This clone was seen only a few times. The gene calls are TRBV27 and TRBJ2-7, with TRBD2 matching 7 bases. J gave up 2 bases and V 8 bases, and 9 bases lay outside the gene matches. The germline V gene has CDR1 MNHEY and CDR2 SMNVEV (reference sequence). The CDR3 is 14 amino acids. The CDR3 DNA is TGTGCCAGCGGGAGGGCCTTCGGCGCCTACGAGCAGTACTTC. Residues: CASGRAFGAYEQYF.

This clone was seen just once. The CDR3: CASTTGQVSSDTQYF. The CDR3 coding sequence is TGTGCCAGCACCACGGGACAGGTCTCGTCAGATACGCAGTATTTT. The chain carries TRBV6-5 and TRBJ2-3; TRBD1 agrees at 8 bases. V lost 7 bases, J lost 4 bases, and 10 bases stayed unmatched. The germline V gene has CDR1 MNHEY and CDR2 SVGAGI. The CDR3 sequence is 15 residues long.

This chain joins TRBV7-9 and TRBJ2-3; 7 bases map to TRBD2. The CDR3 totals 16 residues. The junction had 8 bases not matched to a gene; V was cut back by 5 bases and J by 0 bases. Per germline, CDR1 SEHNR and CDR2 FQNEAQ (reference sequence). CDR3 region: CASSRRAGFSTDTQYF. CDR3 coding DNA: TGTGCCAGCAGCCGCCGAGCGGGGTTCAGCACAGATACGCAGTATTTT.

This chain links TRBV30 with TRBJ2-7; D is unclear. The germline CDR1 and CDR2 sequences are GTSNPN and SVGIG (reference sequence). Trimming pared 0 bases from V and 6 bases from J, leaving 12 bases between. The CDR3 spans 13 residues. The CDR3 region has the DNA TGTGCCTGGAGTGTATCTGTCAGTGGCGAGCAGTACTTC. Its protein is CAWSVSVSGEQYF.

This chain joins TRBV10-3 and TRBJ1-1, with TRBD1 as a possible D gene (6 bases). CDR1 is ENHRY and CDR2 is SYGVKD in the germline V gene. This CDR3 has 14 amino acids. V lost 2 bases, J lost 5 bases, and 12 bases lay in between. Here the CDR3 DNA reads TGTGCCATCAGTGAGATCGGGGGGCGGACTGAAGCTTTCTTT. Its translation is CAISEIGGRTEAFF.

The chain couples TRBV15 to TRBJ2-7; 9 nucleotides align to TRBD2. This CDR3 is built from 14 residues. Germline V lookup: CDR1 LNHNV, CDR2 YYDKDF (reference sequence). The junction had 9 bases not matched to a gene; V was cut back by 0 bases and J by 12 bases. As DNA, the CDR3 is TGTGCCACCAGCAGAGATCAAGCGGGGGGCGTGAGGTACTTC. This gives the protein CATSRDQAGGVRYF.

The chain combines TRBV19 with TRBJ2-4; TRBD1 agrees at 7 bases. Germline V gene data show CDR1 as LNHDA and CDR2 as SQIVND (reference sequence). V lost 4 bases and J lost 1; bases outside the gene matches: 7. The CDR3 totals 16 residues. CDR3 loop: CASSTDRLNAKNIQYF. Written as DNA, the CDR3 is TGTGCCAGTAGTACGGACAGGCTTAACGCCAAAAACATTCAGTACTTC.

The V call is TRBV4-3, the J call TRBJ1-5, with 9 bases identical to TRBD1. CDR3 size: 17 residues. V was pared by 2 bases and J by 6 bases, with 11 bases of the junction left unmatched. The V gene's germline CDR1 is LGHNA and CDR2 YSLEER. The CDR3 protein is CASSQYLDRGGSQPQHF. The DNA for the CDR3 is TGCGCCAGCAGCCAATATCTAGACAGGGGGGGTAGTCAGCCCCAGCATTTT.

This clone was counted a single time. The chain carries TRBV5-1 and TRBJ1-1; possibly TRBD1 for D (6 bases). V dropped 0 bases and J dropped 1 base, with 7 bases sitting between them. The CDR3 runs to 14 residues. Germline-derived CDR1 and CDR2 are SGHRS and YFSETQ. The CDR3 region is CASSLEGENTEAFF. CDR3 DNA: TGCGCCAGCAGCTTGGAGGGGGAGAACACTGAAGCTTTCTTT.

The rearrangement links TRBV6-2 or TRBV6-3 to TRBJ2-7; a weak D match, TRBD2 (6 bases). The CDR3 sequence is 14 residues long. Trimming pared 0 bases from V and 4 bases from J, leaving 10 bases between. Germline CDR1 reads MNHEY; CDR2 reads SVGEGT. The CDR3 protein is CASSYSGREYEQYF. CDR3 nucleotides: TGTGCCAGCAGTTACTCCGGGCGGGAATACGAGCAGTACTTC.

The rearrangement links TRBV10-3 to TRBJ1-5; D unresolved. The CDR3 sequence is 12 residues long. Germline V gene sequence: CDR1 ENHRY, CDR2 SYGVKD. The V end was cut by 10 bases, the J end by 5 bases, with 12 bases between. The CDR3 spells CATRHVDQPQHF. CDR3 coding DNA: TGTGCCACACGACACGTGGATCAGCCCCAGCATTTT.

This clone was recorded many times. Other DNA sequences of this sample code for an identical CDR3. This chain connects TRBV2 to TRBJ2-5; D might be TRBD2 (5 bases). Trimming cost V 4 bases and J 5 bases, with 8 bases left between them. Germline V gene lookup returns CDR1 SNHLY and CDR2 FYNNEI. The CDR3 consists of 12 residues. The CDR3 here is CASSAGSETQYF. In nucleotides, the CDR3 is TGTGCCAGCAGTGCTGGGAGTGAGACCCAGTACTTC.

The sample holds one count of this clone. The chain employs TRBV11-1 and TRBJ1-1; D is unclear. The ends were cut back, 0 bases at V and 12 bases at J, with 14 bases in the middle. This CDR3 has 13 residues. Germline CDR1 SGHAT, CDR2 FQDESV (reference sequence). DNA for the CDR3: TGTGCCAGCAGCTTAGCGGGCGGGGAGAGGCCTTTCTTT. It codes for CASSLAGGERPFF. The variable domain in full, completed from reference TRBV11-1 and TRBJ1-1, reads EAEVAQSPRYKITEKSQAVAFWCDPISGHATLYWYRQILGQGPELLVQFQDESVVDDSQLPKDRFSAERLKGVDSTLKIQPAELGDSAMYLCASSLAGGERPFFGQGTRLTVV.

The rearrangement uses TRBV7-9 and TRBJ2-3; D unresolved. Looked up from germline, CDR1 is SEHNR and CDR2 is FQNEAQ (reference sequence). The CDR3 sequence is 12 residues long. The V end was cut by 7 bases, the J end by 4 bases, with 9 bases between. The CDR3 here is CASTALADTQYF. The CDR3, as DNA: TGTGCCAGCACCGCACTGGCAGATACGCAGTATTTT.

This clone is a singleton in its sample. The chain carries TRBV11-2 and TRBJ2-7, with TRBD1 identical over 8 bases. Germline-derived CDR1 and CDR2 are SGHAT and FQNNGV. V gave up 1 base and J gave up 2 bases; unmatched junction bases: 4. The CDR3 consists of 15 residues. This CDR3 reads CASSLVQGATYEQYF. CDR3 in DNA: TGTGCCAGCAGCTTAGTCCAGGGGGCGACCTACGAGCAGTACTTC.

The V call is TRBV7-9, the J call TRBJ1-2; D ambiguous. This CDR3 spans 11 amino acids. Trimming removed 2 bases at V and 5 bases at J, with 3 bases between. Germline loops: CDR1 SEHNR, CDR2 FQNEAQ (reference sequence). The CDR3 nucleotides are TGTGCCAGCAGCTTATCGTATGGCTACACCTTC. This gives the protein CASSLSYGYTF.

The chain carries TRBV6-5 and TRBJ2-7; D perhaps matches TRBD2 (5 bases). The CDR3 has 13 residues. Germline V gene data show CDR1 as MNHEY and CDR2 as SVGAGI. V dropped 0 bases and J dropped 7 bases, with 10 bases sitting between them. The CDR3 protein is CASSYSPGGEQYF. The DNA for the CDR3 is TGTGCCAGCAGTTACTCCCCAGGCGGGGAGCAGTACTTC.

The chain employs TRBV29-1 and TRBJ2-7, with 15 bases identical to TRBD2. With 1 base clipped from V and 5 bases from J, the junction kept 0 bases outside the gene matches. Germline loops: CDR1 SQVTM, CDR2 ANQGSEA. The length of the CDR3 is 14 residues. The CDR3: CSVEGTSGGDEQYF. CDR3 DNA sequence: TGCAGCGTTGAAGGGACTAGCGGGGGGGACGAGCAGTACTTC.

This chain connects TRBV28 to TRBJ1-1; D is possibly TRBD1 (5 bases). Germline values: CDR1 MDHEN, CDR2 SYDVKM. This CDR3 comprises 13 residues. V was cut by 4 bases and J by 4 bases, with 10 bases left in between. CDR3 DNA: TGTGCCAGCAGTTGGGTGGGGGGCACTGAAGCTTTCTTT. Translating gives CASSWVGGTEAFF. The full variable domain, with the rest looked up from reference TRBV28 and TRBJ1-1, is DVKVTQSSRYLVKRTGEKVFLECVQDMDHENMFWYRQDPGLGLRLIYFSYDVKMKEKGDIPEGYSVSREKKERFSLILESASTNQTSMYLCASSWVGGTEAFFGQGTRLTVV.

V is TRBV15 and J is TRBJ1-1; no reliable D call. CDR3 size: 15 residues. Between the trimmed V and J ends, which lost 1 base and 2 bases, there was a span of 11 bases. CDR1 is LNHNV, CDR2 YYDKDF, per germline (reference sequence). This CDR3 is CATSRAYSTNTEAFF. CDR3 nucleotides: TGTGCCACCAGCAGAGCCTACAGTACTAACACTGAAGCTTTCTTT.

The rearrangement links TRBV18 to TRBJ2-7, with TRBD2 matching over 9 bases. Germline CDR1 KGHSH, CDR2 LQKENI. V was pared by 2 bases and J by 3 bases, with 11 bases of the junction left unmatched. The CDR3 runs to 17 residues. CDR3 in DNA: TGTGCCAGCTCACCAAGCCCGGCGGGAGGGCCTAACTACGAGCAGTACTTC. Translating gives CASSPSPAGGPNYEQYF.

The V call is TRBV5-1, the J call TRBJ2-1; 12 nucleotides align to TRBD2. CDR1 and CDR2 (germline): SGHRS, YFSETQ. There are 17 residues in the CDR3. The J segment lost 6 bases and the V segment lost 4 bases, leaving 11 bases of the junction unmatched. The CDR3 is CASSRWTSGEPRNEQFF. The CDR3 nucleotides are TGCGCCAGCAGCCGCTGGACTAGCGGGGAACCCCGCAATGAGCAGTTCTTC.

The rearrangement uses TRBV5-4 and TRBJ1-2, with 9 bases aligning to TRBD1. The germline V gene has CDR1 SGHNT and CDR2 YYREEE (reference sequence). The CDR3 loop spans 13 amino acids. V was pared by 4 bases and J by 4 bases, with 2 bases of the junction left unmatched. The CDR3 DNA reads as TGTGCCAGCAGCGCGGACAGGGGCTATGGCTACACCTTC. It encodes CASSADRGYGYTF.

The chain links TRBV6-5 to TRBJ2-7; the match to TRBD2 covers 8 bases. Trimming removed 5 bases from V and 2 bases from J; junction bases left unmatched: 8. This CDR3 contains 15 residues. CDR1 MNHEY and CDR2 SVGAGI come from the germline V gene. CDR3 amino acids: CASSREGRGAYEQYF. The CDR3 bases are TGTGCCAGCAGTCGGGAGGGGAGGGGGGCCTACGAGCAGTACTTC.